A selection of T cell receptor beta chains follows, all from one sample in a study of blood T cell repertoires in COVID-19. Data came from immunoSEQ multiplex PCR; TCRdb stores just in-frame clones and leaves some out. The sample holds roughly 250,000 clones; around 80% are singletons and the top ten take roughly 4%. The sequenced sample consisted of peripheral blood. The receptors shown here come from a woman aged 40-49 years with active or convalescent COVID-19. The CDR3 runs from the conserved cysteine through the conserved F or W. A D gene is named only where the DNA matches it firmly. Some rows have no size entry. The others give once, few or many, or a class for an expanded clone.

.,13,TRBJ1-2,.,TRBV3-1/TRBV3-2,CASSQGRGGGYTF,TGTGCCAGCAGCCAAGGACGGGGGGGAGGCTACACCTTC
.,18,TRBJ2-3,TRBD1,TRBV24-1,CATSPLGDRGLSTDTQYF,TGTGCCACCAGCCCTCTTGGAGACAGGGGTTTGAGCACAGATACGCAGTATTTT
.,16,TRBJ1-5,.,TRBV29-1,CSVPVWFNRRNQPQHF,TGCAGCGTTCCAGTGTGGTTTAACAGGCGCAATCAGCCCCAGCATTTT
.,16,TRBJ2-2,.,TRBV5-1,CASSYSWGPGGGELFF,TGCGCCAGCAGCTATTCATGGGGGCCCGGCGGCGGGGAGCTGTTTTTT
many,15,TRBJ1-2,.,TRBV7-8,CASSLGPTALYGYTF,TGTGCCAGCAGCTTAGGGCCCACCGCCCTCTATGGCTACACCTTC
.,15,TRBJ2-1,.,TRBV5-1,CASSPTWRVNNEQFF,TGCGCCAGCAGCCCAACCTGGCGGGTGAACAATGAGCAGTTCTTC
.,13,TRBJ1-1,.,TRBV9,CASSVRGGAEAFF,TGTGCCAGCAGCGTTCGGGGGGGCGCTGAAGCTTTCTTT
.,15,TRBJ1-6,TRBD1,TRBV5-5,CASSSTGTYNSPLHF,TGTGCCAGCAGCTCGACAGGGACCTATAATTCACCCCTCCACTTT
once,15,TRBJ2-4,TRBD2,TRBV5-1,CASMEDSGGASIQYF,TGCGCCAGCATGGAGGATAGCGGGGGGGCCAGCATTCAGTACTTC
once,14,TRBJ1-1,.,TRBV11-3,CASSLGRDRTEAFF,TGTGCCAGCAGCTTAGGTCGCGACAGGACTGAAGCTTTCTTT
once,13,TRBJ1-1,.,TRBV3-1/TRBV3-2,CASSQGVNTEAFF,TGTGCCAGCAGCCAAGGCGTAAACACTGAAGCTTTCTTT
.,15,TRBJ2-2,TRBD2,TRBV2,CASSDGSGGTGELFF,TGTGCCAGCAGTGATGGTAGCGGGGGAACCGGGGAGCTGTTTTTT
.,12,TRBJ1-1,.,TRBV29-1,CSAGQSNTEAFF,TGCAGCGCTGGACAGTCGAACACTGAAGCTTTCTTT
.,16,TRBJ2-7,TRBD2,TRBV4-1,CASSQDRGGWVYEQYF,TGCGCCAGCAGCCAAGATCGGGGAGGGTGGGTCTACGAGCAGTACTTC
.,16,TRBJ2-2,TRBD2,TRBV29-1,CSVGPSGGADTGELFF,TGCAGCGTTGGGCCTAGCGGGGGGGCCGACACCGGGGAGCTGTTTTTT
.,13,TRBJ2-5,.,TRBV6-2/TRBV6-3,CASSYREEETQYF,TGTGCCAGCAGTTATCGAGAGGAAGAGACCCAGTACTTC
.,13,TRBJ2-7,.,TRBV5-6,CASSLYLSYEQYF,TGTGCCAGCAGCTTGTATTTGTCCTACGAGCAGTACTTC
.,13,TRBJ2-5,TRBD1,TRBV6-5,CASSRDRGETQYF,TGTGCCAGCAGCCGGGACAGGGGTGAGACCCAGTACTTC
.,16,TRBJ2-1,.,TRBV6-4,CASSDSGGGTWGEQFF,TGTGCCAGCAGTGACTCCGGCGGGGGCACCTGGGGGGAGCAGTTCTTC
.,16,TRBJ1-6,.,TRBV19,CASSIRGGGVRSPLHF,TGTGCCAGTAGTATACGGGGTGGAGGGGTACGCTCACCCCTCCACTTT
.,15,TRBJ2-1,TRBD2,TRBV19,CASSTGLAVYNEQFF,TGTGCCAGTAGTACCGGACTAGCGGTTTACAATGAGCAGTTCTTC
.,20,TRBJ2-2,TRBD2,TRBV28,CASSFETSGGAISNTGELFF,TGTGCCAGCAGTTTTGAGACTAGCGGGGGGGCCATCTCGAACACCGGGGAGCTGTTTTTT